This TCR beta chain was identified during a study of T-cell reconstitution after alpha-beta-depleted transplantation in children. The CDR3 runs to 15 residues. CDR1 is SQVTM, CDR2 ANQGSEA, per germline. With V trimmed by 6 bases and J by 4 bases, 10 bases remained unmatched. The authors prepared the TCRbeta library with unique molecular identifiers. TCRdb passed the PCR reads through MiXCR, listing each CDR3 protein once. The table includes more than 300,000 distinct CDR3 sequences, about 16% detected once. This clonotype was counted only a few times. The antigen remains unidentified. Study-wide results and limits: It was newly produced T cells that mostly accounted for T-cell counts and diversity one year after transplant.

V and J are TRBV29-1 and TRBJ2-1, with TRBD2 matching over 9 bases. Sequences were derived from PBMCs, mostly from graft donor cells, sampled 360 days after TCRalphabeta/CD19-depleted stem cell transplant. The clonotype comes from a male patient aged 2-15 years who had a stem cell transplant for acute lymphoblastic leukemia, so the T cells may come from the graft donor. The CDR3 here is CSVLGLAGRYNEQFF. CDR3 in DNA: TGCAGCGTACTGGGGCTAGCGGGACGGTACAATGAGCAGTTCTTC.